This T cell receptor beta chain comes out of a study of blood T cell repertoires in COVID-19. Looking at the study overall: Specimens from acute and convalescent COVID-19 originated in the United States, Italy and Spain. The cDNA or gDNA used as material had been derived from T cells, B-cell-depleted T cells, or PBMCs.

This clone was observed a few times. Original methodology: The authors estimated nucleated cell counts from reference gene primer amplification. Here immunoSEQ multiplex PCR was the method, and the copy in TCRdb shows in-frame clones only, minus some. V, J and clone size were drawn from that table, and D and trimming were deduced from the DNA. The sample lists roughly 50,000 clones, about nine tenths occurring once. The ends were cut back, 2 bases at V and 7 bases at J, with 11 bases in the middle. Germline V gene data show CDR1 as MNHNS and CDR2 as SASEGT. The CDR3 has 13 amino acids. The sequencing sample was made of peripheral blood. The clonotype originates from a woman in her thirties or forties with active COVID-19. V and J are TRBV6-1 and TRBJ1-2; D possibly corresponds to TRBD1 (5 bases). The DNA for the CDR3 is TGTGCCAGCAGTGAATGGCCTCAGGGTGGCTACACCTTC. Residues: CASSEWPQGGYTF.